This TCR beta chain was captured in a study of T cells in Graves' hyperthyroidism and ophthalmopathy. In the study overall: Peripheral blood was drawn at first diagnosis, prior to all treatment.

Researchers took RNA transcripts and amplified the TCR beta CDR3 regions from them. RT-PCR in the first round (using the HTBI primer set) targeted the TCR CDR3. Via MiXCR, TCRdb re-called the multiplex PCR reads, giving one row per CDR3 protein. The sample gives 300,000 to 450,000 distinct CDR3 sequences, roughly 13% of which show up once; roughly 9.6% is in the top ten. This CDR3 is 15 amino acids long. In germline, CDR1 is LGHDT, CDR2 YNNKEL (reference sequence). Trimming removed 3 bases from V and 2 bases from J, with 11 bases in between. This clonotype was seen only a few times. Specimen: blood. This chain joins TRBV3-1 and TRBJ1-3; D gene uncertain. The sequence was collected from a woman aged 55 to 70 with Graves' hyperthyroidism. CDR3 DNA sequence: TGTGCCAGCAGCCACGACCTCATGGCTGGAAACACCATATATTTT. Protein sequence: CASSHDLMAGNTIYF.